The 17 T cell receptor beta chains given below trace back to one sample, sequenced in a study of OX40 agonist ivuxolimab in advanced cancers. Profiling relied on immunoSEQ multiplex PCR, and the TCRdb table lists in-frame clones only, not all of them. The data show roughly 100,000 clones, with less than 90% seen just once and 1% to 1.3% held by the top ten. This specimen consisted of CD4+ or CD8+ T cells sorted from blood, obtained in a trial of the OX40 agonist ivuxolimab. The origin of the receptors is an adult with an advanced solid tumor such as melanoma, head and neck, liver or kidney cancer.

The chain recombines TRBV5-6 with TRBJ2-7; maybe TRBD1 (5 bases). Trimming pared 4 bases from V and 2 bases from J, leaving 16 bases between. The CDR3 extends over 15 amino acids. Germline V gene lookup returns CDR1 SGHDT and CDR2 YYEEEE. CDR3 bases: TGTGCCAGCAGCCCCCGACAGTTAGTTACCTACGAGCAGTACTTC. This translates into CASSPRQLVTYEQYF.

The J gene is TRBJ1-3, the V gene TRBV16; a possible D gene is TRBD1 (5 bases). CDR3 length equals 14 residues. V shed 8 bases and J shed 1 base, with 12 bases lying between them. Germline lookup yields CDR1 KGHSY and CDR2 FQNENV. This CDR3 reads CASAQGPSGNTIYF. CDR3 DNA: TGTGCCAGCGCCCAGGGCCCTTCTGGAAACACCATATATTTT.

The chain joins TRBV27 to TRBJ1-3, with TRBD1 identical over 9 bases. The CDR3 totals 15 residues. Trimming at V came to 3 bases and at J to 4 bases, leaving 4 bases not matched to a gene. In germline, CDR1 is MNHEY, CDR2 SMNVEV (reference sequence). The CDR3 reads CASSFGTGMGNTIYF. CDR3 DNA sequence: TGTGCCAGCAGTTTCGGGACAGGGATGGGAAACACCATATATTTT.

This clone was observed a handful of times. This sample includes further DNA sequences coding for the same CDR3. The chain is built from TRBV2 and TRBJ2-2, with D perhaps TRBD2 (6 bases). V shed 6 bases and J shed 0 bases, with 11 bases lying between them. Germline CDR1 and CDR2: SNHLY and FYNNEI. This CDR3 comprises 15 residues. This CDR3 is CASSPGLANTGELFF. DNA of the CDR3: TGTGCCAGCAGCCCGGGACTGGCGAACACCGGGGAGCTGTTTTTT.

The gene calls are TRBV4-2 and TRBJ1-5; D gene uncertain. CDR3 length: 13 residues. Germline V gene data show CDR1 as LGHNA and CDR2 as YNFKEQ. Trimming left V 1 base short and J 3 bases short, with 4 bases between. CDR3: CASSQGTNQPQHF. The CDR3 region has the DNA TGTGCCAGCAGCCAAGGGACCAATCAGCCCCAGCATTTT.

The CDR3 here is CASSYSKAGEGPQHF. As DNA, the CDR3 is TGTGCCAGCAGTTACTCGAAGGCAGGGGAAGGGCCCCAGCATTTT. This chain connects TRBV6-5 to TRBJ1-5; tentative D call: TRBD1 (6 bases). The CDR3 consists of 15 residues. V was clipped by 0 bases and J by 9 bases, with 15 bases between them. The germline V gene has CDR1 MNHEY and CDR2 SVGAGI.

V usage is TRBV15 and J usage is TRBJ2-5, with 8 bases matching TRBD2. The germline V gene has CDR1 LNHNV and CDR2 YYDKDF (reference sequence). The CDR3 consists of 17 residues. V lost 0 bases, J lost 9 bases, and 15 bases stayed unmatched. For the CDR3, the DNA is TGTGCCACCAGCAGAGATGGAACAGCGGGGGACCTGATGTCCCAGTACTTC. Its protein is CATSRDGTAGDLMSQYF.

The V and J genes are TRBV10-3 and TRBJ1-2; D perhaps matches TRBD1 (5 bases). This CDR3 spans 14 amino acids. Germline V gives CDR1 ENHRY, CDR2 SYGVKD. Deletions cut 2 bases from V and 4 bases from J, with 11 bases between. As DNA, the CDR3 is TGTGCCATCAGTGAGGGGCAGGGTGGCTATGGCTACACCTTC. This encodes CAISEGQGGYGYTF.

V gene TRBV6-5 combines with J gene TRBJ1-5; D is perhaps TRBD1 (5 bases). The CDR3 length is 13 residues. From germline, CDR1 is MNHEY and CDR2 SVGAGI. V was shortened by 2 bases and J by 4 bases, with 6 bases between the two germline ends. The CDR3 region has the DNA TGTGCCAGCAGTTACGCAGGGAATCAGCCCCAGCATTTT. It translates to CASSYAGNQPQHF.

V usage is TRBV4-2 and J usage is TRBJ1-5; no firm D call. CDR1 is LGHNA and CDR2 is YNFKEQ in the germline V gene. The CDR3 loop spans 12 amino acids. The V end lost 1 base, the J end lost 7 bases, and 5 bases lay between the germline ends. The chain's CDR3 is CASSQARQPQHF. CDR3 in DNA: TGTGCCAGCAGCCAAGCGCGGCAGCCCCAGCATTTT.

This clone appeared a single time. V usage is TRBV19 and J usage is TRBJ2-1; TRBD2 agrees at 11 bases. V lost 4 bases and J lost 9; bases outside the gene matches: 11. The CDR3 length is 16 residues. Germline V CDR1 and CDR2: LNHDA, SQIVND (reference sequence). CDR3 sequence: CASSKGETSGVPEQFF. CDR3 DNA: TGTGCCAGTAGTAAAGGGGAGACTAGCGGGGTTCCTGAGCAGTTCTTC.

The V call is TRBV29-1, the J call TRBJ2-7; weak D call: TRBD1 (5 bases). CDR3 length: 16 amino acids. Trimming took off 5 bases at V and 2 bases at J, with 22 bases between the two ends. Germline V gives CDR1 SQVTM, CDR2 ANQGSEA. DNA for the CDR3: TGCAGCGTTACGGACACACCCCTGGGGTTTACCTACGAGCAGTACTTC. Translation gives CSVTDTPLGFTYEQYF.

The chain recombines TRBV4-1 with TRBJ1-2; 7 bases map to TRBD1. CDR3 length equals 18 residues. J was trimmed by 5 bases and V by 0 bases; bases with no gene match: 15. Germline CDR1 MGHRA, CDR2 YSYEKL. The CDR3 sequence: CASSQDRGLQGDFYGYTF. DNA for the CDR3: TGCGCCAGCAGCCAAGATAGGGGGCTCCAGGGGGACTTTTATGGCTACACCTTC.

This chain links TRBV7-3 with TRBJ2-5; possible D gene TRBD1, 5 bases. Germline CDR1 SGHTA, CDR2 FQGTGA. Trimming removed 5 bases at V and 3 bases at J, with 16 bases between. The CDR3 runs to 15 residues. CDR3 loop: CASSLNGHLKETQYF. CDR3 DNA: TGTGCCAGCAGCCTCAACGGACATCTCAAAGAGACCCAGTACTTC.

This chain links TRBV6-5 with TRBJ1-1; no clear D gene. Trimming took 7 bases from V and 1 from J, leaving 10 bases between them. CDR1 is MNHEY, CDR2 SVGAGI, per germline. CDR3 length: 13 residues. The CDR3 nucleotides read TGTGCCAGCACCCAGCGGGGGAACACTGAAGCTTTCTTT. Protein product: CASTQRGNTEAFF.

This clone has a handful of counts. The chain uses TRBV10-3 and TRBJ1-2; perhaps TRBD1 as D (5 bases). V lost 2 bases to trimming and J lost 6 bases, with 10 bases between them. Germline assignment: CDR1 ENHRY and CDR2 SYGVKD. The CDR3 has 13 residues. The CDR3 bases are TGTGCCATCAGTGAGCTCCAGGGTAATGGCTACACCTTC. This encodes CAISELQGNGYTF.

The CDR3 DNA reads TGTGCCAGCAGTGTTCCCGGACAGTCCGAGCAGTACGTC. Protein product: CASSVPGQSEQYV. J is TRBJ2-7 and V is TRBV28; tentatively, D is TRBD1 (6 bases). The V gene's germline CDR1 is MDHEN and CDR2 SYDVKM. V lost 5 bases and J lost 6, with 14 bases in between. This CDR3 spans 13 amino acids.